What follows are 5 T cell receptor beta chains derived from one specimen sequenced in a study of OX40 agonist ivuxolimab in advanced cancers. Repertoires were generated with immunoSEQ multiplex PCR, while TCRdb's copy carries only in-frame clones and drops some. The sample includes about 64,000 clones, about 85% seen only once; the top ten take around 3%. Sequenced material: CD4+ or CD8+ T cells sorted from blood, taken in a trial of the OX40 agonist ivuxolimab. The receptors stem from an adult with an advanced solid tumor such as melanoma, head and neck, liver or kidney cancer.

The gene calls are TRBV5-1 and TRBJ2-1; weak D call: TRBD2 (5 bases). The CDR3 spans 12 residues. The germline gives CDR1 SGHRS, CDR2 YFSETQ. V lost 3 bases and J 5 bases, leaving 6 bases between the germline ends. The CDR3 here is CASSYGDNEQFF. CDR3 in DNA: TGCGCCAGCAGCTACGGGGACAATGAGCAGTTCTTC.

V usage is TRBV18 and J usage is TRBJ1-5; TRBD1 agrees at 7 bases. The V and J ends lost 4 bases and 3 bases, in that order; junction bases with no gene match: 3. This CDR3 region has 14 residues. Germline CDR1 and CDR2: KGHSH and LQKENI. CDR3 coding DNA: TGTGCCAGCTCACGAGGGACAGTCAATCAGCCCCAGCATTTT. It yields the protein CASSRGTVNQPQHF.

The chain links TRBV5-1 to TRBJ2-7; D is undetermined. CDR1 is SGHRS and CDR2 is YFSETQ in the germline V gene. The CDR3 runs 12 residues. With 2 bases removed from V and 9 bases from J, the gap between germline ends came to 12 bases. The DNA for the CDR3 is TGCGCCAGCAGCTTCGGGCCCGATCGGCAGTACTTC. It encodes CASSFGPDRQYF.

V is TRBV7-8 and J is TRBJ1-4, with 7 bases aligning to TRBD1. CDR3 length equals 12 residues. After removal of 0 bases from V and 13 bases from J, the junction contained 2 bases not matched to a gene. Germline V lookup: CDR1 SGHVS, CDR2 FQNEAQ. CDR3 coding DNA: TGTGCCAGCAGCTTAGCCTCAGGGGGACTGTTTTTT. It yields the protein CASSLASGGLFF.

The V gene is TRBV7-9, the J gene TRBJ1-1, with 8 positions matching TRBD1. CDR3 length: 15 residues. Per the germline V gene, CDR1 is SEHNR and CDR2 is FQNEAQ (reference sequence). The ends lost 4 bases at V and 0 bases at J; junction bases unmatched: 4. The CDR3: CASSSRDRLNTEAFF. In DNA, the CDR3 is TGTGCCAGCAGCTCCCGGGACAGGTTGAACACTGAAGCTTTCTTT.